The rows below give T cell receptor beta chains drawn from one sample of a study of T cell responses to AZD1222 COVID-19 vaccine. TCRdb's copy holds only in-frame clones and misses some; the assay was immunoSEQ multiplex PCR. There are about 200,000 clones in the sample; roughly 90% occur only once, and nearly 3.5% lies in the top ten. The sequencing used peripheral blood, collected 28 days after the second AZD1222 dose. These receptor sequences come from an adult who received the AZD1222 COVID-19 vaccine. Each CDR3 is given with its conserved first and last residue. Each record gives: CDR3 protein, CDR3 DNA, V gene, D gene, J gene, clone size. The D gene is left open where the match is weak. Clone size, where shown, is once, few, many, or a class for clones that have expanded.

CDR3: CASSDIQGQYF; DNA: TGTGCCAGCAGTGATATACAGGGTCAGTACTTC; V: TRBV6-1; D: -; J: TRBJ2-7; size: -
CDR3: CASSRDSSYEQYF; DNA: TGTGCCAGCAGTAGGGACAGTTCCTACGAGCAGTACTTC; V: TRBV12-3/TRBV12-4; D: TRBD1; J: TRBJ2-7; size: -
CDR3: CASSLDRHRDGNQPQHF; DNA: TGTGCCAGCAGCTTAGACAGGCACAGGGATGGCAATCAGCCCCAGCATTTT; V: TRBV11-3; D: -; J: TRBJ1-5; size: -
CDR3: CASSLGRGGNQPQHF; DNA: TGTGCCAGCAGCTTAGGCAGGGGTGGGAATCAGCCCCAGCATTTT; V: TRBV7-8; D: -; J: TRBJ1-5; size: -
CDR3: CASSPAGVRSNYGYTF; DNA: TGTGCCAGCAGCCCGGCCGGAGTCAGATCGAACTATGGCTACACCTTC; V: TRBV7-9; D: -; J: TRBJ1-2; size: -
CDR3: CASRAGTGGAAEAFF; DNA: TGTGCCAGCAGAGCCGGGACAGGGGGCGCCGCTGAAGCTTTCTTT; V: TRBV6-5; D: TRBD1; J: TRBJ1-1; size: -
CDR3: CASRVGTVSYEQYF; DNA: TGCGCCAGCAGGGTAGGGACGGTATCCTACGAGCAGTACTTC; V: TRBV5-1; D: -; J: TRBJ2-7; size: -
CDR3: CASSPKTGDYGYTF; DNA: TGTGCCAGCTCACCAAAGACAGGTGACTATGGCTACACCTTC; V: TRBV18; D: -; J: TRBJ1-2; size: -
CDR3: CASSLGQGVSYEQYF; DNA: TGTGCCAGCAGCTTAGGCCAGGGGGTCTCCTACGAGCAGTACTTC; V: TRBV11-2; D: TRBD1; J: TRBJ2-7; size: -
CDR3: CSASQVAGGIQYF; DNA: TGCAGTGCTAGTCAGGTAGCGGGGGGCATTCAGTACTTC; V: TRBV20-1; D: TRBD2; J: TRBJ2-4; size: -
CDR3: CASSFTGRNTEAFF; DNA: TGCGCCAGCAGCTTCACGGGACGGAACACTGAAGCTTTCTTT; V: TRBV5-1; D: -; J: TRBJ1-1; size: -
CDR3: CAISEPGVRSTEAFF; DNA: TGTGCCATCAGTGAGCCGGGGGTAAGGAGCACTGAAGCTTTCTTT; V: TRBV10-3; D: -; J: TRBJ1-1; size: -
CDR3: CASSQGRQGWSPLHF; DNA: TGTGCCAGCAGCCAAGGGAGACAGGGATGGTCACCCCTCCACTTT; V: TRBV14; D: TRBD1; J: TRBJ1-6; size: once
CDR3: CASSGSGLAGPRYF; DNA: TGTGCCAGCAGCGGGAGCGGCCTAGCGGGGCCTAGGTACTTC; V: TRBV9; D: TRBD2; J: TRBJ2-7; size: -
CDR3: CASSFGLAGGGHNEQFF; DNA: TGCGCCAGCAGCTTTGGACTAGCGGGAGGGGGGCACAATGAGCAGTTCTTC; V: TRBV5-1; D: TRBD2; J: TRBJ2-1; size: -
CDR3: CASSAAREGYEQYF; DNA: TGTGCCAGCAGTGCGGCCCGGGAGGGGTACGAGCAGTACTTC; V: TRBV28; D: TRBD2; J: TRBJ2-7; size: -
CDR3: CSASFRGGGSSYNEQFF; DNA: TGCAGTGCTAGTTTTAGGGGCGGGGGGAGCTCCTACAATGAGCAGTTCTTC; V: TRBV20-1; D: TRBD2; J: TRBJ2-1; size: -
CDR3: CASSVVAEPYEQYF; DNA: TGTGCCAGCAGCGTAGTCGCTGAGCCCTACGAGCAGTACTTC; V: TRBV9; D: -; J: TRBJ2-7; size: -
CDR3: CASSLRALNSYEQYF; DNA: TGTGCCAGCAGTCTGAGGGCCCTTAACTCCTACGAGCAGTACTTC; V: TRBV6-5; D: -; J: TRBJ2-7; size: -
CDR3: CAITWDRNLYGYTF; DNA: TGTGCCATCACTTGGGACAGAAACCTCTATGGCTACACCTTC; V: TRBV10-3; D: TRBD1; J: TRBJ1-2; size: -
CDR3: CASSLRGGAYNEQFF; DNA: TGTGCCAGCAGCTTAAGGGGCGGTGCCTACAATGAGCAGTTCTTC; V: TRBV7-3; D: -; J: TRBJ2-1; size: once
CDR3: CASRRTGGSYEQYF; DNA: TGTGCCAGCAGGAGGACAGGGGGTAGCTACGAGCAGTACTTC; V: TRBV2; D: TRBD1; J: TRBJ2-7; size: -
CDR3: CASRRQISGEQYF; DNA: TGTGCCAGCAGGAGACAAATTTCCGGCGAGCAGTACTTC; V: TRBV2; D: -; J: TRBJ2-7; size: -
CDR3: CASSYFGTGDGYTF; DNA: TGTGCCAGCAGTTACTTCGGGACAGGGGATGGCTACACCTTC; V: TRBV6-5; D: TRBD1; J: TRBJ1-2; size: -
CDR3: CASSSLVGRQETQYF; DNA: TGTGCCAGCAGTTCTTTGGTTGGTCGTCAAGAGACCCAGTACTTC; V: TRBV27; D: -; J: TRBJ2-5; size: -
CDR3: CASSIPGDIYGYTF; DNA: TGTGCCAGTAGTATCCCTGGGGACATCTATGGCTACACCTTC; V: TRBV19; D: -; J: TRBJ1-2; size: -
CDR3: CASTTSGRANTGELFF; DNA: TGTGCCAGTACGACTAGCGGGAGGGCGAACACCGGGGAGCTGTTTTTT; V: TRBV19; D: TRBD2; J: TRBJ2-2; size: -
CDR3: CAWSWTGGADTQYF; DNA: TGTGCCTGGAGCTGGACAGGGGGAGCAGATACGCAGTATTTT; V: TRBV30; D: TRBD1; J: TRBJ2-3; size: -
CDR3: CASSAGQGYTEAFF; DNA: TGTGCCAGCAGCGCCGGACAGGGATACACTGAAGCTTTCTTT; V: TRBV9; D: TRBD1; J: TRBJ1-1; size: -
CDR3: CASSPRQGNTIYF; DNA: TGTGCCAGCAGTCCCCGACAGGGAAACACCATATATTTT; V: TRBV12-3/TRBV12-4; D: -; J: TRBJ1-3; size: -
CDR3: CASSPKPREGGVPNEKLFF; DNA: TGTGCCAGCAGCCCAAAGCCACGAGAGGGGGGGGTCCCGAATGAAAAACTGTTTTTT; V: TRBV27; D: -; J: TRBJ1-4; size: -
CDR3: CASSPRGQDAGNTIYF; DNA: TGTGCCAGCAGCCCGAGGGGCCAAGACGCTGGAAACACCATATATTTT; V: TRBV7-9; D: -; J: TRBJ1-3; size: -
CDR3: CASSPGQFYEQYF; DNA: TGTGCCAGCTCACCGGGACAGTTCTACGAGCAGTACTTC; V: TRBV18; D: TRBD1; J: TRBJ2-7; size: -
CDR3: CASSPWTDSYNEQFF; DNA: TGTGCCAGCAGCCCCTGGACAGACTCCTACAATGAGCAGTTCTTC; V: TRBV4-2; D: -; J: TRBJ2-1; size: once
CDR3: CASTAGEGEQYF; DNA: TGTGCCAGCACGGCGGGGGAGGGCGAGCAGTACTTC; V: TRBV7-9; D: TRBD2; J: TRBJ2-7; size: -
CDR3: CASSPDPNQPQHF; DNA: TGTGCCAGCAGCCCGGACCCCAATCAGCCCCAGCATTTT; V: TRBV5-5; D: -; J: TRBJ1-5; size: -
CDR3: CASSEARRVIISGNTIYF; DNA: TGTGCCAGCAGTGAAGCGCGGAGGGTGATTATCTCTGGAAACACCATATATTTT; V: TRBV2; D: -; J: TRBJ1-3; size: -
CDR3: CASSGTSNTGELFF; DNA: TGTGCCAGCAGCGGAACTAGTAACACCGGGGAGCTGTTTTTT; V: TRBV9; D: -; J: TRBJ2-2; size: -